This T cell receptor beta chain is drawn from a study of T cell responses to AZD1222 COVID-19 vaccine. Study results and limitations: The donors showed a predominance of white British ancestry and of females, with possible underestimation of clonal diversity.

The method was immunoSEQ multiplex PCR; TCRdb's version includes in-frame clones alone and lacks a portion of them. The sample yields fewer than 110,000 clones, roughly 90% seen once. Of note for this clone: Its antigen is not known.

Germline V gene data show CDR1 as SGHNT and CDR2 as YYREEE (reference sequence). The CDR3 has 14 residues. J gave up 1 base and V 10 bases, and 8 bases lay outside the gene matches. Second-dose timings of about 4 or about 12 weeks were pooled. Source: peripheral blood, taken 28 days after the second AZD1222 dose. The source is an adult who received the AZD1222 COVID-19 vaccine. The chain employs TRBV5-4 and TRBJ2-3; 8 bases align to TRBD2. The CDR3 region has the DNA TGTGCCGGGGGTGGTAGCGGGGGCACAGATACGCAGTATTTT. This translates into CAGGGSGGTDTQYF. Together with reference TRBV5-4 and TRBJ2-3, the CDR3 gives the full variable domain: ETGVTQSPTHLIKTRGQQVTLRCSSQSGHNTVSWYQQALGQGPQFIFQYYREEENGRGNFPPRFSGLQFPNYSSELNVNALELDDSALYLCAGGGSGGTDTQYFGPGTRLTVL.